A single sample is the source of the 14 T cell receptor beta chains below, sequenced in a study of T cell responses to AZD1222 COVID-19 vaccine. Clones were sequenced by immunoSEQ multiplex PCR, and TCRdb holds only the in-frame ones, with some missing. The sample lists approximately 190,000 clones, just over 90% occurring once. The material sequenced was peripheral blood, taken on day 0 of AZD1222 vaccination. The receptors stem from an adult in good health.

The V gene is TRBV27, the J gene TRBJ2-3; maybe TRBD1 (6 bases). Germline V gene sequence: CDR1 MNHEY, CDR2 SMNVEV (reference sequence). Trimming shortened V by 2 bases and J by 3 bases, and 15 bases separated the two germline ends. The CDR3 runs 16 residues. CDR3 protein: CASSLSSNRVTDTQYF. The CDR3 nucleotides are TGTGCCAGCAGTTTAAGTAGTAACAGGGTAACAGATACGCAGTATTTT.

In the case of this clone: Other DNA sequences in this specimen translate into the identical CDR3. V gene TRBV7-3 combines with J gene TRBJ2-5; perhaps TRBD2 as D (6 bases). The CDR3 loop spans 14 amino acids. Germline V lookup: CDR1 SGHTA, CDR2 FQGTGA. Trimming shortened V by 6 bases and J by 1 base, and 12 bases separated the two germline ends. CDR3 DNA: TGTGCCAGCAGTCCTACGGGACTCCAAGAGACCCAGTACTTC. This translates into CASSPTGLQETQYF.

V and J are TRBV7-2 and TRBJ2-1; tentatively, D is TRBD2 (6 bases). Germline CDR1 SGHTA, CDR2 FQGNSA. This CDR3 contains 15 residues. The V end was cut by 5 bases, the J end by 0 bases, with 11 bases between. The CDR3 bases are TGTGCCAGCAGCGGAGGAGGGAGCTCCTACAATGAGCAGTTCTTC. This gives the protein CASSGGGSSYNEQFF.

J is TRBJ2-7 and V is TRBV7-2; tentatively, D is TRBD1 or TRBD2 (5 bases each). Per the germline V gene, CDR1 is SGHTA and CDR2 is FQGNSA. The CDR3 is 13 amino acids. Trimming took off 3 bases at V and 5 bases at J, with 11 bases between the two ends. CDR3 nucleotide sequence: TGTGCCAGCAGCTTGGGGCCGGGAAACGAGCAGTACTTC. This codes for CASSLGPGNEQYF. Full variable domain (missing parts from reference TRBV7-2 and TRBJ2-7): GAGVSQSPSNKVTEKGKDVELRCDPISGHTALYWYRQSLGQGLEFLIYFQGNSAPDKSGLPSDRFSAERTGGSVSTLTIQRTQQEDSAVYLCASSLGPGNEQYFGPGTRLTVT.

The chain carries TRBV13 and TRBJ2-2; 7 bases match TRBD2. Trimming at V came to 4 bases and at J to 1 base, leaving 3 bases not matched to a gene. This CDR3 has 15 amino acids. CDR1 and CDR2 (germline): PRHDT, FYEKMQ (reference sequence). CDR3 sequence reads: CASSSPSGNTGELFF. The CDR3, as DNA: TGTGCCAGCAGCTCTCCTAGCGGGAACACCGGGGAGCTGTTTTTT.

The V call is TRBV7-2, the J call TRBJ2-3; D not certain. Germline CDR1 SGHTA, CDR2 FQGNSA. This CDR3 spans 14 amino acids. V shed 0 bases and J shed 10 bases, with 14 bases lying between them. CDR3: CASSLASWDGAQYF. The CDR3 bases are TGTGCCAGCAGCTTAGCCTCATGGGATGGGGCGCAGTATTTT.

This chain joins TRBV15 and TRBJ2-7, with D unclear. Looked up from germline, CDR1 is LNHNV and CDR2 is YYDKDF (reference sequence). There are 13 residues in the CDR3. V lost 5 bases and J 1 base, leaving 9 bases between the germline ends. The CDR3 is CATSESLSYEQYF. The CDR3 DNA follows: TGTGCCACCAGCGAATCGCTTTCCTACGAGCAGTACTTC.

The rearrangement joins TRBV7-9 to TRBJ2-7, with TRBD2 as a possible D gene (6 bases). Trimming left V 5 bases short and J 4 bases short, with 9 bases between. The CDR3 totals 12 residues. CDR1 is SEHNR and CDR2 is FQNEAQ in the germline V gene (reference sequence). CDR3 sequence reads: CASSHSGYEQYF. The CDR3 nucleotides read TGTGCCAGCAGCCATAGCGGATACGAGCAGTACTTC.

The rearrangement links TRBV6-1 to TRBJ1-4, with D uncertain. V dropped 3 bases and J dropped 2 bases, with 10 bases sitting between them. Germline V gene sequence: CDR1 MNHNS, CDR2 SASEGT. This CDR3 contains 15 residues. The CDR3 loop reads CASSEERGTNEKLFF. In DNA form, the CDR3 reads TGTGCCAGCAGTGAGGAACGAGGGACTAATGAAAAACTGTTTTTT.

The chain couples TRBV10-3 to TRBJ1-5, with 9 positions matching TRBD1. V lost 6 bases and J lost 5; bases outside the gene matches: 14. The CDR3 runs 17 residues. Germline CDR1 reads ENHRY; CDR2 reads SYGVKD. The chain's CDR3 is CAISPTVPGQGYQPQHF. As DNA, the CDR3 is TGTGCCATCAGCCCCACGGTCCCGGGACAGGGCTATCAGCCCCAGCATTTT.

The chain recombines TRBV2 with TRBJ1-2; 8 nucleotides line up with TRBD1. The ends lost 6 bases at V and 7 bases at J; junction bases unmatched: 7. The CDR3 is made up of 13 amino acids. In germline, CDR1 is SNHLY, CDR2 FYNNEI. The CDR3 reads CASSGTGSSGYTF. CDR3 bases: TGTGCCAGCAGCGGGACAGGTTCGAGTGGCTACACCTTC.

The chain carries TRBV28 and TRBJ2-7; TRBD1 is a possible D gene (5 bases). Deletions cut 3 bases from V and 3 bases from J, with 15 bases between. This CDR3 is 15 amino acids long. Germline CDR1 reads MDHEN; CDR2 reads SYDVKM. The CDR3 DNA is TGTGCCAGCAGTTTTGCCCCCAGGGCGCGCTACGAGCAGTACTTC. Protein: CASSFAPRARYEQYF.

The chain links TRBV28 to TRBJ2-5, with D tentatively TRBD1 (5 bases). This CDR3 has 19 amino acids. V lost 1 base and J lost 2, with 23 bases in between. Germline V gene lookup returns CDR1 MDHEN and CDR2 SYDVKM. The CDR3 coding sequence is TGTGCCAGCAGTTTATCCCACACCTTCCCCCAGGGCCGTCAAGAGACCCAGTACTTC. Translating it yields CASSLSHTFPQGRQETQYF. Full variable domain (outside the CDR3, taken from reference TRBV28 and TRBJ2-5): DVKVTQSSRYLVKRTGEKVFLECVQDMDHENMFWYRQDPGLGLRLIYFSYDVKMKEKGDIPEGYSVSREKKERFSLILESASTNQTSMYLCASSLSHTFPQGRQETQYFGPGTRLLVL.

The gene calls are TRBV6-5 and TRBJ2-7; no clear D gene. The CDR3 consists of 13 residues. CDR1 is MNHEY and CDR2 is SVGAGI in the germline V gene. V lost 5 bases to trimming and J lost 0 bases, with 8 bases between them. CDR3 loop: CASSKPGSYEQYF. The CDR3, as DNA: TGTGCCAGCAGTAAACCAGGCTCCTACGAGCAGTACTTC.